These T cell receptor beta chains were read from a single sample in a study of blood T cells in healthy people across ages. MiXCR, run by TCRdb on the 5' RACE reads, gives a single entry per CDR3 protein. The sample has some 1.5 million distinct CDR3 sequences, approximately 28% seen once. Input material: blood. The receptors shown here come from a woman in her twenties or thirties in good health. CDR3s include the opening cysteine and the closing phenylalanine or tryptophan. Fields, in order: D gene, clone size, V gene, J gene, CDR3 protein, CDR3 DNA. D genes are given only for firm matches. Some rows have no size entry. The others give once, few or many, or a class for an expanded clone.

D gene: .
clone size: .
V gene: TRBV6-6
J gene: TRBJ1-4
CDR3 protein: CASSYSSTNEKLFF
CDR3 DNA: TGTGCCAGCAGTTATAGTTCAACTAATGAAAAACTGTTTTTT

D gene: .
clone size: .
V gene: TRBV2
J gene: TRBJ2-1
CDR3 protein: CASSEERGGYNEQFF
CDR3 DNA: TGTGCCAGCAGTGAAGAACGAGGGGGCTACAATGAGCAGTTCTTC

D gene: .
clone size: few
V gene: TRBV7-9
J gene: TRBJ2-5
CDR3 protein: CASSQGLVSGPYF
CDR3 DNA: TGTGCCAGCAGCCAAGGACTCGTGAGCGGGCCGTACTTC

D gene: TRBD1
clone size: few
V gene: TRBV19
J gene: TRBJ1-2
CDR3 protein: CASIGQGSYGYTF
CDR3 DNA: TGTGCCAGCATAGGACAGGGGTCCTATGGCTACACCTTC

D gene: TRBD1
clone size: many
V gene: TRBV28
J gene: TRBJ2-7
CDR3 protein: CASSHNRDRGDEQYF
CDR3 DNA: TGTGCCAGCAGTCATAACCGGGACAGGGGTGACGAGCAGTACTTC

D gene: .
clone size: many
V gene: TRBV7-9
J gene: TRBJ2-7
CDR3 protein: CASRKDSATYEQYF
CDR3 DNA: TGTGCCAGCAGAAAGGACAGCGCTACCTACGAGCAGTACTTC

D gene: .
clone size: few
V gene: TRBV20-1
J gene: TRBJ2-1
CDR3 protein: CSARDLRLSYNEQFF
CDR3 DNA: TGCAGTGCTAGAGATCTGCGACTATCCTACAATGAGCAGTTCTTC

D gene: .
clone size: .
V gene: TRBV7-9
J gene: TRBJ2-7
CDR3 protein: CASSADPGVGEQYF
CDR3 DNA: TGTGCCAGCAGCGCAGATCCAGGGGTTGGCGAGCAGTACTTC

D gene: .
clone size: .
V gene: TRBV29-1
J gene: TRBJ1-1
CDR3 protein: CSVGRFTEAFF
CDR3 DNA: TGCAGCGTTGGACGTTTCACTGAAGCTTTCTTT

D gene: .
clone size: once
V gene: TRBV7-9
J gene: TRBJ2-6
CDR3 protein: CASAAMGGRRSGANVLTF
CDR3 DNA: TGTGCCAGCGCAGCGATGGGCGGTCGCCGATCTGGGGCCAACGTCCTGACTTTC

D gene: TRBD2
clone size: few
V gene: TRBV7-6
J gene: TRBJ2-1
CDR3 protein: CASSLAGTSDNEQFF
CDR3 DNA: TGTGCCAGCAGCTTAGCGGGGACTAGCGACAATGAGCAGTTCTTC

D gene: .
clone size: .
V gene: TRBV14
J gene: TRBJ2-5
CDR3 protein: CASSHLTGPGDETQYF
CDR3 DNA: TGTGCCAGCAGCCACCTCACGGGGCCAGGGGACGAGACCCAGTACTTC

D gene: .
clone size: .
V gene: TRBV29-1
J gene: TRBJ1-1
CDR3 protein: CSDTEAFF
CDR3 DNA: TGCAGTGACACTGAAGCTTTCTTT

D gene: .
clone size: few
V gene: TRBV6-1
J gene: TRBJ2-1
CDR3 protein: CASSEWTAAYNEQFF
CDR3 DNA: TGTGCCAGCAGTGAATGGACTGCGGCCTACAATGAGCAGTTCTTC

D gene: .
clone size: many
V gene: TRBV10-3
J gene: TRBJ1-2
CDR3 protein: CAISGARADYGYTF
CDR3 DNA: TGTGCCATCAGTGGGGCCAGGGCGGACTATGGCTACACCTTC

D gene: TRBD2
clone size: .
V gene: TRBV20-1
J gene: TRBJ2-5
CDR3 protein: CSAPEMGVAGGVETQYF
CDR3 DNA: TGCAGTGCTCCAGAGATGGGAGTAGCGGGAGGGGTAGAGACCCAGTACTTC

D gene: .
clone size: .
V gene: TRBV5-1
J gene: TRBJ2-7
CDR3 protein: CASSRAERYEQYF
CDR3 DNA: TGCGCCAGCAGTCGGGCGGAAAGATACGAGCAGTACTTC

D gene: TRBD2
clone size: few
V gene: TRBV11-2
J gene: TRBJ2-7
CDR3 protein: CASSIKRGGENEQYF
CDR3 DNA: TGTGCCAGCAGCATAAAGCGGGGGGGCGAAAACGAGCAGTACTTC

D gene: TRBD1
clone size: many
V gene: TRBV20-1
J gene: TRBJ2-1
CDR3 protein: CSATGGPSSYNEQFF
CDR3 DNA: TGCAGTGCAACAGGGGGCCCGAGCTCCTACAATGAGCAGTTCTTC

D gene: TRBD2
clone size: .
V gene: TRBV2
J gene: TRBJ2-3
CDR3 protein: CASSQGLAGTQYF
CDR3 DNA: TGTGCCAGCAGCCAGGGACTAGCGGGAACACAGTATTTT

D gene: TRBD1
clone size: few
V gene: TRBV2
J gene: TRBJ2-5
CDR3 protein: CASSPSRTGWATQYF
CDR3 DNA: TGTGCCAGCAGTCCCTCTAGGACAGGATGGGCGACCCAGTACTTC

D gene: .
clone size: .
V gene: TRBV6-1
J gene: TRBJ1-2
CDR3 protein: CASRGGRSPYGYTF
CDR3 DNA: TGTGCCAGCAGAGGCGGACGGTCCCCCTATGGCTACACCTTC

D gene: TRBD1
clone size: .
V gene: TRBV5-1
J gene: TRBJ2-1
CDR3 protein: CASSITGTAYNEQFF
CDR3 DNA: TGCGCCAGCAGCATAACCGGGACAGCGTACAATGAGCAGTTCTTC

D gene: .
clone size: many
V gene: TRBV24-1
J gene: TRBJ2-6
CDR3 protein: CATSDRGLISGANVLTF
CDR3 DNA: TGTGCCACCAGTGATCGGGGATTGATCTCTGGGGCCAACGTCCTGACTTTC

D gene: .
clone size: .
V gene: TRBV7-9
J gene: TRBJ2-7
CDR3 protein: CASSPRIWGAYEQYF
CDR3 DNA: TGTGCCAGCAGCCCACGGATTTGGGGGGCGTACGAGCAGTACTTC

D gene: TRBD1
clone size: .
V gene: TRBV19
J gene: TRBJ1-2
CDR3 protein: CASTTGRVANYGYTF
CDR3 DNA: TGTGCCAGTACGACAGGGAGGGTGGCTAACTATGGCTACACCTTC

D gene: .
clone size: .
V gene: TRBV12-3/TRBV12-4
J gene: TRBJ2-1
CDR3 protein: CASSLGGVRNEQFF
CDR3 DNA: TGTGCCAGCAGTTTAGGGGGGGTTCGAAATGAGCAGTTCTTC

D gene: .
clone size: few
V gene: TRBV20-1
J gene: TRBJ1-1
CDR3 protein: CSARDSRTNTEAFF
CDR3 DNA: TGCAGTGCTAGAGATTCCAGGACGAACACTGAAGCTTTCTTT

D gene: .
clone size: .
V gene: TRBV4-1
J gene: TRBJ2-5
CDR3 protein: CASSQASSRETQYF
CDR3 DNA: TGCGCCAGCAGCCAAGCCTCCTCGAGAGAGACCCAGTACTTC

D gene: .
clone size: .
V gene: TRBV5-8
J gene: TRBJ2-5
CDR3 protein: CASSYTGSRFETQYF
CDR3 DNA: TGTGCCAGCAGCTATACCGGGAGCCGCTTTGAGACCCAGTACTTC

D gene: .
clone size: .
V gene: TRBV19
J gene: TRBJ1-4
CDR3 protein: CASSFRQGNEKPFF
CDR3 DNA: TGTGCCAGTAGTTTCCGGCAGGGTAATGAAAAACCGTTTTTT

D gene: .
clone size: many
V gene: TRBV29-1
J gene: TRBJ2-3
CDR3 protein: CSVEALGTPYTDTQYF
CDR3 DNA: TGCAGCGTTGAAGCCCTGGGGACCCCGTACACAGATACGCAGTATTTT

D gene: .
clone size: .
V gene: TRBV9
J gene: TRBJ2-7
CDR3 protein: CASSGGLAKYYEQYF
CDR3 DNA: TGTGCCAGCAGCGGGGGACTGGCGAAGTACTACGAGCAGTACTTC

D gene: .
clone size: .
V gene: TRBV5-1
J gene: TRBJ1-4
CDR3 protein: CASGAGMGTNEKLFF
CDR3 DNA: TGCGCCAGCGGTGCAGGGATGGGGACTAATGAAAAACTGTTTTTT

D gene: TRBD1
clone size: .
V gene: TRBV7-9
J gene: TRBJ1-2
CDR3 protein: CASSTEQGTTF
CDR3 DNA: TGTGCCAGCAGCACCGAACAGGGGACCACCTTC

D gene: TRBD1
clone size: few
V gene: TRBV28
J gene: TRBJ2-5
CDR3 protein: CASSQETGAHQETQYF
CDR3 DNA: TGTGCCAGCAGCCAAGAGACAGGGGCCCATCAAGAGACCCAGTACTTC

D gene: .
clone size: many
V gene: TRBV5-1
J gene: TRBJ2-7
CDR3 protein: CASGYRSNYEQYF
CDR3 DNA: TGCGCCAGCGGCTATAGGTCCAACTACGAGCAGTACTTC